Listed here is a single T cell receptor (beta chain). Its antigen is as yet unknown. This sample is drawn from a study of blood T cells in healthy people across ages. Points from the study as a whole: It was not possible, with unsorted PBMCs, to conclusively compare naive and antigen-experienced cells. More naive CD4+ cells and higher diversity marked long-lived donors relative to aged donors.

Alongside a J-beta primer mix, a sample-barcoded 5' primer served in a second PCR lasting about 6 to 12 cycles. TCRdb re-analysed the 5' RACE reads in MiXCR, keeping a single row per CDR3 protein. The table has about 500,000 distinct CDR3 sequences, nearly 25% seen once; the top ten hold under 9%. Another study also made use of these data, one on T cells of mothers and their children. From that report: The TCR beta CDR3 read count exceeded 9 million for each mother and was about 3.1 million for each child. Slightly higher but non-significant overlap marked related mother-child pairs versus unrelated pairs.

Sequencing was carried out using blood. This TCR was recovered from a boy aged 10-17 years in good health.

CDR3 sequence: CASSGLAGGVDTQYF. CDR3 sequence (DNA): TGTGCCAGCAGCGGACTAGCGGGGGGAGTAGATACGCAGTATTTT. The chain links TRBV6-5 to TRBJ2-3, with 14 nucleotides matching TRBD2. The CDR3 contains 15 residues. Germline V lookup: CDR1 MNHEY, CDR2 SVGAGI. V shed 6 bases and J 5 bases; nucleotides not matched to a gene: 4.